This T cell receptor (beta chain) was found in a study of circulating CD8 cells and anti-PD-1 response in melanoma. Study background: Response groups: complete/partial responders versus stable/progressive non-responders.

V was cut by 5 bases and J by 5 bases, with 7 bases left in between. Germline CDR1 reads LNHDA; CDR2 reads SQIVND (reference sequence). The CDR3 sequence is 12 residues long. The QIAseq Immune Repertoire TCR panel built the libraries from roughly 16 ng of total RNA. From the reads, TCRdb called clonotypes with MiXCR, one entry per CDR3 protein. The sample holds 400 to 550 distinct CDR3 sequences, under 8.5% seen once. Four subsets defined by PD-1 and/or TIGIT were sorted from live CD3+CD8+TCRalphabeta+ cells. Study findings and constraints: Diversity ranked highest in DNEG and lowest in TIGIT subsets.

Within the sample, this clonotype is medium-sized. Antigen unknown. J is TRBJ2-1 and V is TRBV19, with unresolved D. The sequencing here drew on CD8+ T cells from PBMCs, taken at baseline or after one month of anti-PD-1 therapy (not recorded which). This receptor was taken from a human donor with melanoma. The CDR3 is CASSPRDNEQFF. CDR3 in DNA: TGTGCCAGTAGTCCTAGAGACAATGAGCAGTTCTTC. The entire variable domain, with the rest obtained from reference TRBV19 and TRBJ2-1, is as follows: DGGITQSPKYLFRKEGQNVTLSCEQNLNHDAMYWYRQDPGQGLRLIYYSQIVNDFQKGDIAEGYSVSREKKESFPLTVTSAQKNPTAFYLCASSPRDNEQFFGPGTRLTVL.